Listed below are T cell receptor beta chains from one sample, sequenced in a study of blood T cell repertoires in COVID-19. The protocol was immunoSEQ multiplex PCR, while the TCRdb copy is restricted to in-frame clones and leaves out a portion. Seen here are approximately 120,000 clones, about 94% observed once, and the top ten hold just over 2%. Sequencing was performed on peripheral blood. The source of these receptors is a man aged 45 to 65 with COVID-19, enrolled during active disease. Each CDR3 is given with its conserved first and last residue. A D gene is named only where the DNA matches it firmly. Not all rows give a size; the values are once, few, many and, for expanded clones, a class.

TRBD2,TRBJ2-1,TRBV6-5,-,CASSYRSGAGVNEQFF,TGTGCCAGCAGTTACAGGTCCGGGGCGGGAGTGAATGAGCAGTTCTTC
-,TRBJ2-1,TRBV19,-,CASRAASGYYNEQFF,TGTGCCAGTAGAGCCGCAAGCGGGTACTACAATGAGCAGTTCTTC
TRBD2,TRBJ2-7,TRBV19,-,CASSFSGSSYEQYF,TGTGCCAGTAGCTTTAGCGGGAGTTCCTACGAGCAGTACTTC
TRBD1,TRBJ2-7,TRBV5-5,-,CASSTGQIYEQYF,TGTGCCAGCAGTACGGGACAGATCTACGAGCAGTACTTC
TRBD2,TRBJ2-1,TRBV7-3,-,CASSQGTSGSNYNEQFF,TGTGCCAGCAGCCAAGGGACTAGCGGGAGTAACTACAATGAGCAGTTCTTC
TRBD1,TRBJ2-7,TRBV6-5,-,CASSWGQGGEQYF,TGTGCCAGCAGCTGGGGACAGGGCGGCGAGCAGTACTTC
TRBD2,TRBJ2-1,TRBV2,-,CASSRTSGQYNEQFF,TGTGCCAGCAGTCGGACTAGCGGGCAGTACAATGAGCAGTTCTTC
-,TRBJ1-5,TRBV27,-,CASREQGGVIWHF,TGTGCCAGCAGGGAACAGGGTGGGGTGATTTGGCATTTT
-,TRBJ1-3,TRBV5-1,-,CASSLGARRNTIYF,TGCGCCAGCAGCTTGGGGGCAAGGAGAAACACCATATATTTT
TRBD1,TRBJ2-7,TRBV28,-,CASSLRGLEQYF,TGTGCCAGCAGTTTGAGGGGGCTCGAGCAGTACTTC
TRBD2,TRBJ2-1,TRBV18,-,CASSPLSGSLNEQFF,TGTGCCAGCTCACCACTGAGCGGGAGTTTAAATGAGCAGTTCTTC
TRBD2,TRBJ2-7,TRBV4-3,-,CASSRASSGSSLQYF,TGCGCCAGCAGCCGGGCGTCGAGCGGGAGTTCATTGCAGTACTTC
-,TRBJ2-2,TRBV19,few,CASSIVGTANTGELFF,TGTGCCAGTAGTATAGTAGGGACTGCGAACACCGGGGAGCTGTTTTTT
TRBD2,TRBJ2-2,TRBV19,few,CASSLLAGVATGELFF,TGTGCCAGTAGTCTCTTAGCGGGAGTTGCCACCGGGGAGCTGTTTTTT
TRBD1,TRBJ1-2,TRBV2,-,CASSGQGAHGYTF,TGTGCCAGCAGTGGACAGGGGGCGCATGGCTACACCTTC
TRBD2,TRBJ2-1,TRBV30,-,CAWSDSPSGLTYNEQFF,TGTGCCTGGAGTGACTCTCCTAGCGGCTTAACCTACAATGAGCAGTTCTTC
TRBD2,TRBJ2-5,TRBV9,-,CASSPGGLETQYF,TGTGCCAGCAGCCCCGGGGGGTTAGAGACCCAGTACTTC
-,TRBJ1-3,TRBV30,-,CAWSVGSGAGNTIYF,TGTGCCTGGAGTGTTGGTTCAGGGGCTGGAAACACCATATATTTT
TRBD2,TRBJ2-3,TRBV4-3,-,CASSRLAADTDTQYF,TGCGCCAGCAGCCGACTAGCGGCGGACACAGATACGCAGTATTTT
TRBD2,TRBJ2-3,TRBV4-1,once,CASSQAERGGDTQYF,TGCGCCAGCAGCCAAGCGGAACGGGGGGGGGATACGCAGTATTTT
-,TRBJ1-1,TRBV30,-,CAWSSSYGGPTEAFF,TGTGCCTGGAGTTCCTCTTACGGGGGGCCCACTGAAGCTTTCTTT
-,TRBJ1-1,TRBV24-1,-,CATSRGAFF,TGTGCCACCAGTAGGGGAGCTTTCTTT
-,TRBJ2-2,TRBV24-1,-,CATSEPRGLNTGELFF,TGTGCCACCAGTGAACCAAGGGGGTTGAACACCGGGGAGCTGTTTTTT
-,TRBJ2-3,TRBV7-3,-,CASSLDERVDTQYF,TGTGCCAGCAGCTTAGACGAGAGGGTTGATACGCAGTATTTT
-,TRBJ2-7,TRBV12-3/TRBV12-4,-,CASSTGGGQYF,TGTGCCAGCAGTACTGGAGGCGGGCAGTACTTC
-,TRBJ1-5,TRBV19,-,CASSIDPSGQPQHF,TGTGCCAGTAGTATAGATCCAAGCGGTCAGCCCCAGCATTTT
-,TRBJ1-4,TRBV27,-,CASSLRGRDEKLFF,TGTGCCAGCAGTTTAAGGGGGAGGGATGAAAAACTGTTTTTT
TRBD1,TRBJ2-5,TRBV10-3,-,CAISGQGEETQYF,TGTGCCATCAGTGGACAGGGGGAAGAGACCCAGTACTTC
-,TRBJ2-3,TRBV24-1,-,CATSDGTPDTQYF,TGTGCCACCAGTGATGGGACACCCGATACGCAGTATTTT
-,TRBJ2-2,TRBV9,-,CASSARDSWSTGELFF,TGTGCCAGCAGCGCCCGGGACTCGTGGTCCACCGGGGAGCTGTTTTTT
TRBD1,TRBJ2-5,TRBV19,-,CASTQGTGETQYF,TGTGCCAGTACCCAAGGGACAGGAGAGACCCAGTACTTC
TRBD2,TRBJ2-1,TRBV12-5,-,CASELAGGPENEQFF,TGTGCTAGTGAGCTAGCGGGAGGGCCGGAAAATGAGCAGTTCTTC
TRBD1,TRBJ2-3,TRBV6-5,-,CASSSTGGGTQYF,TGTGCCAGCAGTTCCACAGGGGGTGGTACGCAGTATTTT